The T cell receptor beta chain described here comes from a study of T cell changes during pregnancy in multiple sclerosis. Germline V gene lookup returns CDR1 MNHEY and CDR2 SMNVEV (reference sequence). Trimming took 10 bases from V and 5 from J, leaving 9 bases between them. The CDR3 has 10 residues. Profiling relied on immunoSEQ multiplex PCR, and the TCRdb table lists in-frame clones only, not all of them. The sample lists 35,000 to 45,000 clones, 85% to 90% occurring once. The source material was CD4+ T cells from peripheral blood mononuclear cells, sampled in the first trimester of pregnancy. V gene TRBV27 combines with J gene TRBJ2-7; D possibly corresponds to TRBD2 (6 bases). The receptor's source is a female donor with multiple sclerosis, enrolled in a pregnancy study. Here the CDR3 reads CAIPGDEQYF. CDR3 sequence (DNA): TGTGCCATCCCGGGGGACGAGCAGTACTTC.